These T cell receptor beta chains were read from a single sample in a study of shared clonotypes between healthy human individuals. TCRdb's copy holds only in-frame clones and misses some; the assay was immunoSEQ multiplex PCR. This sample has approximately 350,000 clones, with around 72% found just once. Sequenced: memory CD4+ T cells sorted from blood. These TCRs come from a man aged 25-45 years in good health. Each CDR3 is given with its conserved first and last residue. The order of the fields is clone size, J gene, D gene, V gene, CDR3 DNA, CDR3 protein. D genes are given only for firm matches. Size tells how often a clone was seen (once, few, many) or the class of an expanded clone, and some rows leave it out.

>-|TRBJ2-4|-|TRBV29-1
TGCAGCGTGGTTGGGTTGGACATTCAGTACTTC
CSVVGLDIQYF
>many|TRBJ2-5|-|TRBV5-1
TGCGCCAGCAGCTTAGGACAGCAAGGGGCCCAGTACTTC
CASSLGQQGAQYF
>few|TRBJ1-3|-|TRBV9
TGTGCCAGCAGCGTAGGCGCTGGGGGGCAGGGATCCTCTGGAAACACCATATATTTT
CASSVGAGGQGSSGNTIYF
>-|TRBJ2-7|-|TRBV7-2
TGTGCCAGCAGCTTATACCAGGGGTACGAGCAGTACTTC
CASSLYQGYEQYF
>-|TRBJ2-1|-|TRBV2
TGTGCCAGCAGACAGGGCAGTCTCTACAATGAGCAGTTCTTC
CASRQGSLYNEQFF
>-|TRBJ2-2|-|TRBV4-1
TGCGCCAGCAGCCAAACTTACAGGGGGGAGCTGTTTTTT
CASSQTYRGELFF
>many|TRBJ2-1|-|TRBV5-1
TGCGCCAGCAGCCACCTCAAGGATGGGGGTGAGCAGTTCTTC
CASSHLKDGGEQFF
>-|TRBJ2-7|-|TRBV6-5
TGTGCCAGCATTAACAGAGTTACCGCTGGGCAGTACTTC
CASINRVTAGQYF
>-|TRBJ2-7|TRBD1|TRBV5-5
TGTGCCAGCAGCTCAGGGCCCCAGGGGGTCGAGCAGTACTTC
CASSSGPQGVEQYF
>-|TRBJ2-1|TRBD2|TRBV7-3
TGTGCCAGCAGCCTGGGACTAGCGGGGTACAATGAGCAGTTCTTC
CASSLGLAGYNEQFF
>-|TRBJ2-2|TRBD1|TRBV2
TGTGCCAGCAGGATGGACAGGGGAGTAGCCGGGGAGCTGTTTTTT
CASRMDRGVAGELFF
>-|TRBJ1-2|-|TRBV9
TGTGCCAGCAGCGTAGACGATGTTGGGTCAGTGTATGGCTACACCTTC
CASSVDDVGSVYGYTF
>-|TRBJ2-3|TRBD2|TRBV4-2
TGTGCCAGCAGCCAAGTAGGCACTAGCGGGAGCACAGATACGCAGTATTTT
CASSQVGTSGSTDTQYF
>-|TRBJ2-1|-|TRBV6-5
TGTGCCAGCAGTTTAATGACAGACTACAATGAGCAGTTCTTC
CASSLMTDYNEQFF
>few|TRBJ2-5|-|TRBV25-1
TGTGCCAGCACGCCGCTGGGACGGACACAAGAGACCCAGTACTTC
CASTPLGRTQETQYF
>-|TRBJ1-3|-|TRBV30
TGTGCCTGGAGTGGCCCGGGCTCTGGAAACACCATATATTTT
CAWSGPGSGNTIYF
>-|TRBJ2-3|-|TRBV19
TGTGCCAGTAGCTCAAATCCGGGGCGGGCGCAGTATTTT
CASSSNPGRAQYF
>-|TRBJ2-1|-|TRBV5-4
TGTGCCAGCAGCTTTGTCGGGAGAATCTACAATGAGCAGTTCTTC
CASSFVGRIYNEQFF